Sequencing of this T cell receptor beta chain was carried out in a study of PD-L1 blockade in urothelial cancer. Study details: Patients started atezolizumab in the mid-2010s, 1,200 mg intravenously every 3 weeks. Males with bladder-origin urothelial cancer made up about 90% of the roughly 29 patients.

As to this clone: The antigen is undetermined.

The CDR3 has 16 amino acids. Germline CDR1 is SGHDT and CDR2 is YYEEEE. Trimming removed 0 bases from V and 3 bases from J; junction bases left unmatched: 7. Assay used: immunoSEQ multiplex PCR; TCRdb lists only in-frame clones, some missing. Among over 50,000 clones listed, 86% were seen once. General observations from the study: Patients with durable benefit had greater blood expansion of tumor-associated TCR clones 3 weeks into treatment.

The starting material was PBMCs, obtained around atezolizumab (anti-PD-L1) treatment. This TCR came from a man between 45 and 60 years old with urothelial cancer. The V gene is TRBV5-6, the J gene TRBJ2-7, with 9 bases identical to TRBD1. In DNA form, the CDR3 reads TGTGCCAGCAGCTTGGGCGTTGGGACAGGGCGCTACGAGCAGTACTTC. Translation gives CASSLGVGTGRYEQYF.